This T cell receptor beta chain was profiled in a study of blood T cell repertoires in COVID-19. At the level of the study: Acute and convalescent COVID-19 samples came from the United States, Italy and Spain.

Germline V gene data show CDR1 as LGHDT and CDR2 as YNNKEL (reference sequence). This CDR3 has 14 amino acids. The V end lost 1 base, the J end lost 1 base, and 7 bases lay between the germline ends. Libraries were prepared by immunoSEQ multiplex PCR; TCRdb keeps only in-frame clonotypes and omits some of them. The table lists about 18,000 clones, approximately 86% of them singletons. This clonotype was obtained from a man in his fifties with active COVID-19. Input material: peripheral blood. The chain is built from TRBV3-1 (or the pseudogene TRBV3-2) and TRBJ1-1; D remains unclear. CDR3 in DNA: TGTGCCAGCAGCCAAGTCAGAGGGAACACTGAAGCTTTCTTT. This translates into CASSQVRGNTEAFF.